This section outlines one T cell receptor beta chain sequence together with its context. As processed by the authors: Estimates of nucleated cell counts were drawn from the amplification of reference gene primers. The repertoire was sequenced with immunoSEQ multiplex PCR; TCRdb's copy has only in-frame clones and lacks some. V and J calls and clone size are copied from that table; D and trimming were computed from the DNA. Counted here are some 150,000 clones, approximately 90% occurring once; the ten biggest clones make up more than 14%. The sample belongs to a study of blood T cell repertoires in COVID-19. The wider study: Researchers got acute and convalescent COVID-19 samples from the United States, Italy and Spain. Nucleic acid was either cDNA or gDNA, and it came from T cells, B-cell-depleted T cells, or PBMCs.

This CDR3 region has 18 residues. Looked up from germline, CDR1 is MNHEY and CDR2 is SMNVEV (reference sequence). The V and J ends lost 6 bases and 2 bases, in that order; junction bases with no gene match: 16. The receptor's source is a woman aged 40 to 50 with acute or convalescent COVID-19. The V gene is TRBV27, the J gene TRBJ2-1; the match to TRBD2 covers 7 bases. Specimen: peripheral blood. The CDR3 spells CASSPGGVFAVPYNEQFF. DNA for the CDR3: TGTGCCAGCAGCCCTGGGGGGGTCTTCGCCGTACCCTACAATGAGCAGTTCTTC.